Listed here are 16 T cell receptor beta chains from one sample, sequenced in a study of cytomegalovirus exposure and HLA in healthy donors. Only in-frame clones appear in the TCRdb table, and some are missing; sequencing was by immunoSEQ multiplex PCR. The data show some 70,000 clones, roughly 80% seen once. Sequencing was done on a sample of PBMCs. These receptors originate from a man aged 25 to 40 in good health and CMV-seronegative.

This chain uses TRBV18 with TRBJ1-1, with D possibly being TRBD1 (5 bases). Germline lookup yields CDR1 KGHSH and CDR2 LQKENI. V lost 6 bases, J lost 5 bases, and 13 bases lay in between. The CDR3 covers 13 residues. CDR3 in amino acids: CASSFDGGTEAFF. The CDR3 bases are TGTGCCAGCTCCTTCGATGGGGGGACTGAAGCTTTCTTT.

The CDR3 here is CASSLNVRAEAFF. CDR3 sequence (DNA): TGTGCCAGCAGCCTAAACGTGAGGGCTGAAGCTTTCTTT. The chain uses TRBV11-1 and TRBJ1-1; D unresolved. Trimming pared 5 bases from V and 6 bases from J, leaving 13 bases between. Germline CDR1 reads SGHAT; CDR2 reads FQDESV (reference sequence). The CDR3 spans 13 residues.

The CDR3 here is CASSPYLAGGDGGELFF. The DNA of the CDR3 is TGTGCCAGCAGCCCGTACCTAGCGGGGGGTGATGGCGGGGAGCTGTTTTTT. V usage is TRBV7-3 and J usage is TRBJ2-2; TRBD2 agrees at 11 bases. Germline V gene data show CDR1 as SGHTA and CDR2 as FQGTGA. The ends lost 5 bases at V and 7 bases at J; junction bases unmatched: 12. The CDR3 contains 17 residues.

The chain joins TRBV13 to TRBJ2-2; 12 positions agree with TRBD2. The CDR3 totals 17 residues. Germline assignment: CDR1 PRHDT and CDR2 FYEKMQ (reference sequence). Trimming at V came to 7 bases and at J to 3 bases, leaving 9 bases not matched to a gene. The DNA of the CDR3 is TGTGCCAGCACCGTCAGACTAGCGGGAGTGTACACCGGGGAGCTGTTTTTT. Its protein is CASTVRLAGVYTGELFF.

The rearrangement links TRBV29-1 to TRBJ1-5; D not resolved. Germline V CDR1 and CDR2: SQVTM, ANQGSEA. This CDR3 comprises 13 residues. V was cut by 4 bases and J by 4 bases, with 11 bases left in between. The CDR3 DNA follows: TGCAGCGTTGGGGCAGGTAGTAATCAGCCCCAGCATTTT. This encodes CSVGAGSNQPQHF.

The chain couples TRBV29-1 to TRBJ2-4; D gene ambiguous. The V end lost 7 bases, the J end lost 10 bases, and 20 bases lay between the germline ends. The CDR3 consists of 13 residues. The germline V gene has CDR1 SQVTM and CDR2 ANQGSEA. The CDR3 DNA reads TGCAGCGCGGATTTTGGTGGCGGCTATATTCAGTACTTC. Encoded protein: CSADFGGGYIQYF. Variable domain in full (rest from reference TRBV29-1 and TRBJ2-4): SAVISQKPSRDICQRGTSLTIQCQVDSQVTMMFWYRQQPGQSLTLIATANQGSEATYESGFVIDKFPISRPNLTFSTLTVSNMSPEDSSIYLCSADFGGGYIQYFGAGTRLSVL.

The chain employs TRBV19 and TRBJ1-4; 9 bases map to TRBD1. J lost 8 bases, V lost 8 bases, and 6 bases had no gene match. CDR3 length: 13 amino acids. The germline V gene encodes CDR1 LNHDA and CDR2 SQIVND (reference sequence). The CDR3 protein is CASGDRVREKLFF. The CDR3 DNA sequence: TGTGCCAGTGGGGACAGGGTACGAGAAAAACTGTTTTTT.

V usage is TRBV21-1 and J usage is TRBJ2-7; the table names TRBD1, a call not compared with the DNA. TRBV21-1 is recorded as a pseudogene. The CDR3 sequence is 16 residues long. CDR3 loop: CASSGTGTPEDYEQYF. In DNA, the CDR3 is TGTGCCAGCAGCGGTACCGGGACACCGGAAGACTACGAGCAGTACTTC.

The chain uses TRBV5-6 and TRBJ1-4; D is uncertain. The V end was cut by 0 bases, the J end by 6 bases, with 9 bases between. CDR1 is SGHDT, CDR2 YYEEEE, per germline. This CDR3 has 14 amino acids. CDR3 residues: CASSLAGNHEKLFF. The CDR3 DNA sequence: TGTGCCAGCAGCTTGGCGGGAAACCATGAAAAACTGTTTTTT.

As for this clone: At one end, the junction sequence differs from germline, possibly due to a read error. The chain combines TRBV4-3 with TRBJ2-3, with TRBD1 matching 7 bases. The CDR3 is 16 amino acids. Germline V gene sequence: CDR1 LGHNA, CDR2 YSLEER. The CDR3 protein is CASSQDDRAFRGTQYF. CDR3 nucleotide sequence: TGCGCCAGCAGCCAAGACGACAGGGCCTTTCGGGGTACGCAATATTTT.

The V and J genes are TRBV19 and TRBJ1-4; D call uncertain. Trimming shortened V by 4 bases and J by 8 bases, and 14 bases separated the two germline ends. The CDR3 is 14 residues long. CDR1 and CDR2 from the germline V gene are LNHDA and SQIVND (reference sequence). CDR3 in DNA: TGTGCCAGTAGTAAGGGAGACCTCTGGGAAAAACTGTTTTTT. The encoded protein is CASSKGDLWEKLFF.

The chain uses TRBV6-5 and TRBJ2-2, with 8 bases matching TRBD1. The junction had 0 bases not matched to a gene; V was cut back by 2 bases and J by 4 bases. The CDR3 runs to 14 residues. From germline, CDR1 is MNHEY and CDR2 SVGAGI. Written as DNA, the CDR3 is TGTGCCAGCAGTTACCAGGGGGCCACCGGGGAGCTGTTTTTT. Its protein is CASSYQGATGELFF.

V is TRBV5-6 and J is TRBJ2-7; 8 bases fit TRBD1. CDR3 size: 16 residues. With 3 bases clipped from V and 2 bases from J, the junction kept 10 bases outside the gene matches. The germline gives CDR1 SGHDT, CDR2 YYEEEE. CDR3 in amino acids: CASSSLPGQVPYEQYF. The CDR3 DNA follows: TGTGCCAGCAGCTCCCTACCGGGACAGGTACCCTACGAGCAGTACTTC.

The gene calls are TRBV7-9 and TRBJ1-4; 7 bases agree with TRBD1. The CDR3 runs to 15 residues. Germline V gene sequence: CDR1 SEHNR, CDR2 FQNEAQ (reference sequence). V lost 1 base, J lost 3 bases, and 2 bases stayed unmatched. The CDR3 reads CASSLGDSSNEKLFF. The DNA of the CDR3 is TGTGCCAGCAGCTTAGGGGACAGCTCTAATGAAAAACTGTTTTTT.

The rearrangement links TRBV7-9 to TRBJ1-5, with D uncertain. This CDR3 spans 12 amino acids. Trimming stripped 1 base from V and 6 bases from J, with 4 bases between. CDR1 and CDR2 from the germline V gene are SEHNR and FQNEAQ (reference sequence). The CDR3 DNA sequence: TGTGCCAGCAGCTTAGAGCTTCAGCCCCAGCATTTT. It is translated as CASSLELQPQHF.

This sequence joins TRBV14 and TRBJ2-7, with 8 bases lining up with TRBD1. In germline, CDR1 is SGHDN, CDR2 FVKESK. Trimming at V came to 6 bases and at J to 12 bases, leaving 7 bases not matched to a gene. The CDR3 totals 11 residues. CDR3 DNA sequence: TGTGCCAGCAGTCACACGGGACAGGCGTACGTC. Its translation is CASSHTGQAYV.